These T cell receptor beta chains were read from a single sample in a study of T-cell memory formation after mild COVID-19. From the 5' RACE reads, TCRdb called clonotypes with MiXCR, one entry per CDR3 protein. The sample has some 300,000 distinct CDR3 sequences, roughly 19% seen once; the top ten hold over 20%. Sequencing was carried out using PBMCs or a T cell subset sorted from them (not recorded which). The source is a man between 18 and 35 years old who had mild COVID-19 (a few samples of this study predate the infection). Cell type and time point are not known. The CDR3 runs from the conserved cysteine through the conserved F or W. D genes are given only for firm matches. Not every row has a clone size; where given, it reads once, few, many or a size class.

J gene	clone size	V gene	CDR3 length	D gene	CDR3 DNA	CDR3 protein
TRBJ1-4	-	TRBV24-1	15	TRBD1	TGTGCCACCAGTGATCGACAGGGCGCTGATGAAAAACTGTTTTTT	CATSDRQGADEKLFF
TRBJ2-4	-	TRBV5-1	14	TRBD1	TGCGCCAGCAGCCAGGGACAGGGAATCAACATTCAGTACTTC	CASSQGQGINIQYF
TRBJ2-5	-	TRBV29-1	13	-	TGCAGCGTCACCCGGCGGGCCCAAGAGACCCAGTACTTC	CSVTRRAQETQYF
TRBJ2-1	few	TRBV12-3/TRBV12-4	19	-	TGTGCCAGCAGCCCCCAAGGGGTCGGGACCACCTCAGGGCAATCGGAGCAGTTCTTC	CASSPQGVGTTSGQSEQFF
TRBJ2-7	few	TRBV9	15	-	TGTGCCAGCAGCGAGGGGACATGGGGCTCCTACGAGCAGTACTTC	CASSEGTWGSYEQYF
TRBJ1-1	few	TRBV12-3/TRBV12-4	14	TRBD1	TGTGCCAGCAGTTCTCTGACAGGGATCACTGAAGCTTTCTTT	CASSSLTGITEAFF
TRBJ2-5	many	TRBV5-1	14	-	TGCGCCAGCAGCTTGGGACCCTCGGAAGAGACCCAGTACTTC	CASSLGPSEETQYF
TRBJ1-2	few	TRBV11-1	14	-	TGTGCCAGCAGCCACGGAGGGGATAGAAAAGGCTACACCTTC	CASSHGGDRKGYTF
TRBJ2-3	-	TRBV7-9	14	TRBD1	TGTGCCAGCCCAGGGGGCGGGGTTCGAGATACGCAGTATTTT	CASPGGGVRDTQYF
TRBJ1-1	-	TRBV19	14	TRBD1	TGTGCCAGTAGGGGCGGGACAGGGCGCACTGAAGCTTTCTTT	CASRGGTGRTEAFF
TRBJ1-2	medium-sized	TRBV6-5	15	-	TGTGCCAGCAGCCTATACACCGGGACCCCTAATGGCTACACCTTC	CASSLYTGTPNGYTF
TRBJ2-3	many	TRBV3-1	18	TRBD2	TGTGCCAGCAGCCTCCTGGGACTAGCGGGGGACCCCCGCCACTCGCAGTATTTT	CASSLLGLAGDPRHSQYF
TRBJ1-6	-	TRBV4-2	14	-	TGTGCCAGCACCCCGGGGGGACCTACTTCACCCCTCCACTTT	CASTPGGPTSPLHF